Listed below are T cell receptor beta chains from one sample, sequenced in a study of blood T cells in healthy people across ages. MiXCR, applied by TCRdb to the 5' RACE reads, yields one record per CDR3 protein. Here the sample spans 1.5 million to 2 million distinct CDR3 sequences, over 25% being singletons. The sequencing sample was made of blood. The receptors were sampled from a woman in her 30s in good health. CDR3s include the opening cysteine and the closing phenylalanine or tryptophan. D genes are given only for firm matches. For some rows the clone size is stated as once, few or many, or as a class when expanded; others skip it.

>-|TRBV27|few|TRBJ2-1
CASREQFF
TGTGCCAGCAGAGAGCAGTTCTTC
>TRBD1|TRBV6-6|-|TRBJ1-4
CASSSPSTGNREKLFF
TGTGCCAGCAGTTCCCCATCGACAGGGAATCGAGAAAAACTGTTTTTT
>TRBD2|TRBV9|-|TRBJ2-3
CASSVSGGEIDTQYF
TGTGCCAGCAGCGTTAGCGGGGGGGAGATAGATACGCAGTATTTT
>TRBD1|TRBV14|few|TRBJ2-5
CASSEGTGWTQYF
TGTGCCAGCAGCGAGGGGACAGGGTGGACCCAGTACTTC
>TRBD2|TRBV7-2|-|TRBJ2-1
CASSNLAGGRNEQFF
TGTGCCAGCAGCAACTTAGCGGGGGGTAGGAATGAGCAGTTCTTC
>-|TRBV24-1|few|TRBJ1-5
CATSDRFNQPQHF
TGTGCCACCAGTGATAGATTCAATCAGCCCCAGCATTTT
>-|TRBV7-9|-|TRBJ2-2
CASRLGTGELFF
TGTGCCAGCAGGTTAGGCACCGGGGAGCTGTTTTTT
>TRBD1|TRBV28|-|TRBJ2-3
CASTPGQVTATQYF
TGTGCCAGCACTCCGGGACAGGTTACAGCTACGCAGTATTTT
>TRBD1|TRBV4-1|-|TRBJ1-2
CASSQEGTGLGYTF
TGCGCCAGCAGCCAAGAAGGGACAGGGCTTGGCTACACCTTC
>-|TRBV6-2/TRBV6-3|few|TRBJ1-5
CASTTTGLQHF
TGTGCCAGCACCACCACCGGGCTCCAGCATTTT
>TRBD2|TRBV12-3/TRBV12-4|few|TRBJ2-5
CASSLGGASGQETQYF
TGTGCCAGCAGTTTAGGGGGGGCTAGCGGGCAAGAGACCCAGTACTTC
>-|TRBV6-2/TRBV6-3|few|TRBJ2-7
CASSYSRELSSYEQYF
TGTGCCAGCAGTTACTCGAGGGAGCTTAGCTCCTACGAGCAGTACTTC
>-|TRBV29-1|once|TRBJ2-3
CSVVISTDTQYF
TGCAGCGTTGTAATTAGCACAGATACGCAGTATTTT
>TRBD2|TRBV10-3|many|TRBJ2-5
CAISEAGGSRETQYF
TGTGCCATCAGTGAGGCTGGCGGGAGTCGGGAGACCCAGTACTTC
>TRBD1|TRBV12-3/TRBV12-4|few|TRBJ2-2
CASRGQFAGELFF
TGTGCCAGCAGGGGACAGTTCGCCGGGGAGCTGTTTTTT
>TRBD2|TRBV20-1|many|TRBJ2-5
CSATGLARETQYF
TGCAGTGCAACGGGACTAGCAAGAGAGACCCAGTACTTC